The 28 T cell receptor beta chains presented below share a single source sample, sequenced in a study of shared clonotypes between healthy human individuals. Using immunoSEQ multiplex PCR, the repertoire was profiled, and TCRdb retains in-frame clones only, with some absent. The repertoire has some 2,000,000 clones, approximately 94% of them found once; the top ten carry roughly 1%. Naive-designated CD8 cells lacked CD45RO, were positively enriched for CCR7, and omitted terminally differentiated effector memory CD45RA+ cells. The sample consisted of naive CD8+ T cells sorted from blood. Receptors were obtained from a man aged 18 to 30 in good health.

The V call is TRBV27, the J call TRBJ2-2; 7 bases agree with TRBD2. Per germline, CDR1 MNHEY and CDR2 SMNVEV (reference sequence). CDR3 length equals 18 residues. V shed 5 bases and J 2 bases; nucleotides not matched to a gene: 14. CDR3 sequence: CASSPDPFGGFNTGELFF. The CDR3 DNA follows: TGTGCCAGCAGTCCCGACCCATTCGGGGGGTTTAACACCGGGGAGCTGTTTTTT.

In regard to this clone: At the DNA level, this CDR3 is encoded by other sequences in the same sample as well. The V call is TRBV28, the J call TRBJ2-3; D remains unclear. V lost 3 bases to trimming and J lost 6 bases, with 7 bases between them. Germline CDR1 reads MDHEN; CDR2 reads SYDVKM. This CDR3 contains 12 residues. The CDR3 DNA reads TGTGCCAGCAGTTTGACCGGGGATACGCAGTATTTT. As protein: CASSLTGDTQYF.

Remarks on this clone: Within the sample, other DNA sequences also encode this same CDR3. DNA for the CDR3: TGTGCCAGCAGTTTTAGCGGACTAGGATCCAATGAGCAGTTCTTC. It encodes CASSFSGLGSNEQFF. The rearrangement uses TRBV27 and TRBJ2-1; 7 bases agree with TRBD2. The CDR3 runs 15 residues. The V segment lost 3 bases and the J segment 6 bases; nucleotides outside the gene matches: 8. The germline V gene encodes CDR1 MNHEY and CDR2 SMNVEV (reference sequence).

The V gene is TRBV7-6, the J gene TRBJ2-1; TRBD2 is a possible D gene (7 bases). Per germline, CDR1 SGHVS and CDR2 FNYEAQ. The CDR3 contains 17 residues. Deletions cut 1 base from V and 2 bases from J, with 15 bases between. The CDR3 DNA reads TGTGCCAGCAGCTTAGTTTCTGGCGGGGGCCCCTACAATGAGCAGTTCTTC. It is translated as CASSLVSGGGPYNEQFF.

The rearrangement uses TRBV27 and TRBJ1-2; weak D call: TRBD1 (5 bases). The CDR3 is 13 amino acids. Germline lookup yields CDR1 MNHEY and CDR2 SMNVEV (reference sequence). V lost 3 bases and J 8 bases, leaving 13 bases between the germline ends. In nucleotides, the CDR3 is TGTGCCAGCAGTTTGGATGGGGCCTGGGGCTACACCTTC. This translates into CASSLDGAWGYTF.

The chain combines TRBV30 with TRBJ2-3; weak D call: TRBD1 (5 bases). The CDR3 runs to 14 residues. Per germline, CDR1 GTSNPN and CDR2 SVGIG (reference sequence). V was pared by 4 bases and J by 0 bases, with 11 bases between. The CDR3 is CAWTLGASTDTQYF. The DNA for the CDR3 is TGTGCCTGGACCTTAGGGGCTAGCACAGATACGCAGTATTTT.

Details on this clone: Mismatch with germline at one junction end may stem from a read error. The chain uses TRBV4-1 and TRBJ2-1, with a possible D match to TRBD2 (6 bases). The CDR3 spans 16 residues. CDR1 and CDR2 from the germline V gene are MGHRA and YSYEKL. The CDR3 DNA is TGCGCCAGTAGCCAAGTTCGGGGGAGTGGGGACAATGAGCAGTTCTTC. Its protein product is CASSQVRGSGDNEQFF.

Concerning this clone: Other DNA sequences in this sample translate to the same CDR3. The chain uses TRBV27 and TRBJ2-7; D possibly corresponds to TRBD1 (6 bases). There are 13 residues in the CDR3. CDR1 MNHEY and CDR2 SMNVEV come from the germline V gene (reference sequence). V gave up 2 bases and J gave up 3 bases, with 8 bases separating them. The CDR3 sequence is CASSLEQGYEQYF. As DNA, the CDR3 is TGTGCCAGCAGTTTAGAACAGGGCTACGAGCAGTACTTC.

This chain joins TRBV5-1 and TRBJ2-7; 8 positions match TRBD1. Trimming removed 5 bases from V and 5 bases from J; junction bases left unmatched: 12. The germline V gene encodes CDR1 SGHRS and CDR2 YFSETQ. CDR3 length equals 15 residues. Here the CDR3 reads CASSSPGTGTHEQYF. The CDR3 nucleotides are TGCGCCAGCAGTTCCCCCGGGACAGGCACCCACGAGCAGTACTTC. The full variable domain, completed using reference TRBV5-1 and TRBJ2-7, is KAGVTQTPRYLIKTRGQQVTLSCSPISGHRSVSWYQQTPGQGLQFLFEYFSETQRNKGNFPGRFSGRQFSNSRSEMNVSTLELGDSALYLCASSSPGTGTHEQYFGPGTRLTVT.

The V call is TRBV15, the J call TRBJ1-4; 7 positions agree with TRBD1. The CDR3 has 19 residues. J was trimmed by 6 bases and V by 5 bases; bases with no gene match: 21. Germline V gene data show CDR1 as LNHNV and CDR2 as YYDKDF (reference sequence). CDR3 in DNA: TGTGCCACCAGCCCTCAGGGAACCGGGACAGCGCCCGGGGATGAAAAACTGTTTTTT. Translating gives CATSPQGTGTAPGDEKLFF.

The rearrangement joins TRBV5-4 to TRBJ1-1; perhaps TRBD1 as D (6 bases). Trimming shortened V by 4 bases and J by 6 bases, and 13 bases separated the two germline ends. The CDR3 has 13 amino acids. The germline gives CDR1 SGHNT, CDR2 YYREEE (reference sequence). CDR3 loop: CASSVTEGAEAFF. CDR3 nucleotide sequence: TGTGCCAGCAGCGTGACAGAGGGGGCTGAAGCTTTCTTT.

With regard to this clone: Other DNA sequences within the sample encode an identical CDR3. V usage is TRBV27 and J usage is TRBJ1-5, with a weak D call TRBD1 (6 bases). From germline, CDR1 is MNHEY and CDR2 SMNVEV (reference sequence). The CDR3 runs 14 residues. The ends were cut back, 3 bases at V and 4 bases at J, with 10 bases in the middle. CDR3 nucleotides: TGTGCCAGCAGTTTCGGGGGCGCGAATCAGCCCCAGCATTTT. It codes for CASSFGGANQPQHF.

The rearrangement uses TRBV19 and TRBJ2-3; D possibly uses TRBD1 or TRBD2 (5 bases each). CDR3 length equals 19 residues. Germline loops: CDR1 LNHDA, CDR2 SQIVND (reference sequence). The ends were cut back, 7 bases at V and 4 bases at J, with 30 bases in the middle. The CDR3 DNA reads as TGTGCCAGTAAGCCCTGGGGGATCACTTTGTCCGCGAATCCAGATACGCAGTATTTT. Translated, it gives CASKPWGITLSANPDTQYF.

The V gene is TRBV6-5, the J gene TRBJ1-1, with D unresolved. V was shortened by 5 bases and J by 0 bases, with 16 bases between the two germline ends. The CDR3 is 16 residues long. Germline CDR1 and CDR2: MNHEY and SVGAGI. DNA of the CDR3: TGTGCCAGCAGTCACTTCGTGGGGAGAATGAACACTGAAGCTTTCTTT. Residues: CASSHFVGRMNTEAFF.

The CDR3 sequence is CASRTGQGVDTQYF. The CDR3 DNA reads TGTGCCAGCAGAACGGGACAGGGGGTAGATACGCAGTATTTT. The rearrangement links TRBV5-8 to TRBJ2-3; TRBD1 matches 11 bases. This CDR3 contains 14 residues. After removal of 5 bases from V and 5 bases from J, the junction contained 4 bases not matched to a gene. Germline V lookup: CDR1 SGHTS, CDR2 YDEGEE.

The rearrangement joins TRBV7-6 to TRBJ2-5, with 7 nucleotides matching TRBD1. The CDR3 extends over 14 amino acids. Germline values: CDR1 SGHVS, CDR2 FNYEAQ. With V trimmed by 1 base and J by 5 bases, 4 bases remained unmatched. The CDR3 DNA reads as TGTGCCAGCAGCTTAGAGGGGGCCGCGGAGACCCAGTACTTC. Encoded protein: CASSLEGAAETQYF.

The chain is built from TRBV7-9 and TRBJ2-1; 7 bases align to TRBD2. This CDR3 comprises 17 residues. The V segment lost 6 bases and the J segment 8 bases; nucleotides outside the gene matches: 19. Germline values: CDR1 SEHNR, CDR2 FQNEAQ (reference sequence). CDR3 nucleotide sequence: TGTGCCAGCAGTCCCACTAGGTGGGGCGGGAGCGGGGATGAGCAGTTCTTC. It specifies CASSPTRWGGSGDEQFF.

A word on this clone: This sample also contains other DNA sequences that code for the same CDR3. The chain has TRBV9 and TRBJ1-6; D unclear. CDR1 and CDR2 (germline): SGDLS, YYNGEE. The CDR3 covers 15 residues. Trimming left V 0 bases short and J 6 bases short, with 10 bases between. The DNA of the CDR3 is TGTGCCAGCAGCGTAGGTGGGTCGGGTAATTCACCCCTCCACTTT. This codes for CASSVGGSGNSPLHF.

The chain links TRBV28 to TRBJ1-1; no reliable D call. The ends were cut back, 3 bases at V and 1 base at J, with 15 bases in the middle. The CDR3 is made up of 16 amino acids. Germline lookup yields CDR1 MDHEN and CDR2 SYDVKM. The CDR3: CASSFPGVARNTEAFF. CDR3 coding DNA: TGTGCCAGCAGTTTCCCCGGGGTGGCTAGGAACACTGAAGCTTTCTTT.

V and J are TRBV6-4 and TRBJ2-2; D is perhaps TRBD2 (6 bases). The CDR3 has 15 amino acids. The germline CDR1 and CDR2 sequences are MRHNA and SNTAGT. Deletions cut 2 bases from V and 1 base from J, with 8 bases between. The CDR3 bases are TGTGCCAGCAGTGACCGGGGGATGAACACCGGGGAGCTGTTTTTT. Translation: CASSDRGMNTGELFF.

There are a few counts of this clone. In the same sample, other DNA sequences code for this CDR3. This chain joins TRBV9 and TRBJ1-1; D possibly corresponds to TRBD1 (6 bases). The CDR3 runs to 11 residues. The germline V and J ends were trimmed by 3 bases and 8 bases, with 8 bases remaining between them. Germline CDR1 SGDLS, CDR2 YYNGEE. The CDR3 sequence: CASSAGTEAFF. CDR3 nucleotides: TGTGCCAGCAGCGCCGGGACAGAAGCTTTCTTT.

This chain connects TRBV2 to TRBJ1-5; 11 bases fit TRBD1. CDR3 size: 15 residues. Germline CDR1 and CDR2: SNHLY and FYNNEI. Losses at the gene ends were 6 bases for V and 7 bases for J; bases not matched to a gene: 8. This chain's CDR3 is CASRPGQGASQPQHF. The CDR3 coding sequence is TGTGCCAGCAGACCCGGACAGGGGGCATCGCAGCCCCAGCATTTT.

This rearrangement joins TRBV1 to TRBJ2-1. TRBV1 is tagged as a pseudogene. The CDR3 covers 16 residues. CDR3 nucleotides: TGCACCAGCAGCCAAGATCGGTCGCGGGGACATAATGAGCAGTTCTTC. Its translation is CTSSQDRSRGHNEQFF.

On this clone: The sample contains more than one DNA sequence encoding this CDR3. The chain has TRBV4-3 and TRBJ2-2; D is perhaps TRBD1 (5 bases). V dropped 0 bases and J dropped 1 base, with 12 bases sitting between them. CDR1 is LGHNA, CDR2 YSLEER, per germline. The CDR3 extends over 17 amino acids. CDR3 DNA: TGCGCCAGCAGCCAAGATCTGGCAGGGCTGAACACCGGGGAGCTGTTTTTT. It specifies CASSQDLAGLNTGELFF.

Details on this clone: Other DNA sequences in the sample encode the same CDR3. The genes are TRBV4-1 and TRBJ2-1; D gene uncertain. Trimming removed 2 bases at V and 7 bases at J, with 3 bases between. Germline loops: CDR1 MGHRA, CDR2 YSYEKL. This CDR3 spans 11 amino acids. The CDR3, as DNA: TGCGCCAGCAGCCAAATGAATGAGCAGTTCTTC. Translated, it gives CASSQMNEQFF.

The gene calls are TRBV6-1 and TRBJ1-2, with TRBD1 matching over 12 bases. This CDR3 has 15 amino acids. Germline assignment: CDR1 MNHNS and CDR2 SASEGT. Trimming took 4 bases from V and 3 from J; bases not matched to a gene: 3. CDR3: CASSAGQGADYGYTF. The CDR3 coding sequence is TGTGCCAGCAGTGCGGGACAGGGGGCGGACTATGGCTACACCTTC.

This clone was counted once. The DNA of the CDR3 is TGTGCCAGCAGCCCCGAAGTTAACTACGAGCAGTACTTC. Translated: CASSPEVNYEQYF. V usage is TRBV11-2 and J usage is TRBJ2-7; D gene ambiguous. Germline V gene data show CDR1 as SGHAT and CDR2 as FQNNGV. This CDR3 region has 13 residues. The V gene lost 5 bases and the J gene lost 3 bases, with 11 bases spanning the gap.

This chain links TRBV5-6 with TRBJ1-1, with 9 bases lining up with TRBD1. This CDR3 contains 15 residues. The J segment lost 2 bases and the V segment lost 4 bases, leaving 6 bases of the junction unmatched. Germline CDR1 SGHDT, CDR2 YYEEEE. The CDR3 nucleotides are TGTGCCAGCAGCCTGATGGGACAGGGAAACACTGAAGCTTTCTTT. It translates to CASSLMGQGNTEAFF.